The 14 T cell receptor beta chains presented below share a single source sample, sequenced in a study of shared clonotypes between healthy human individuals. Sequencing was performed with immunoSEQ multiplex PCR; in TCRdb, only in-frame clones are kept and a portion is missing. The data hold roughly 2 million clones, with roughly 94% observed a single time. Sequences were obtained from naive CD4+ T cells sorted from blood. Subset denoted: CD45RA+ positively selected. These receptors came from a man aged 18 to 35 in good health.

The gene calls are TRBV7-9 and TRBJ1-3; unclear D gene. V gave up 1 base and J gave up 3 bases, with 4 bases separating them. Per germline, CDR1 SEHNR and CDR2 FQNEAQ (reference sequence). The CDR3 is 13 amino acids. DNA of the CDR3: TGTGCCAGCAGCTTAGGACTTGGAAACACCATATATTTT. This sequence encodes CASSLGLGNTIYF.

This chain joins TRBV4-3 and TRBJ2-1, with no clear D. This CDR3 is 15 amino acids long. The germline gives CDR1 LGHNA, CDR2 YSLEER. The V end lost 1 base, the J end lost 0 bases, and 7 bases lay between the germline ends. Here the CDR3 DNA reads TGCGCCAGCAGCCAAGTTCAGTTCTCCTACAATGAGCAGTTCTTC. Amino acid sequence: CASSQVQFSYNEQFF.

J is TRBJ2-7 and V is TRBV30; D unresolved. Trimming removed 0 bases at V and 2 bases at J, with 11 bases between. The CDR3 contains 14 residues. From germline, CDR1 is GTSNPN and CDR2 SVGIG (reference sequence). DNA for the CDR3: TGTGCCTGGAGTGTAATAGACCATCCCTACGAGCAGTACTTC. Amino acids: CAWSVIDHPYEQYF.

This clone has a single count. The chain recombines TRBV18 with TRBJ2-1; D is perhaps TRBD1 (6 bases). Trimming pared 6 bases from V and 2 bases from J, leaving 14 bases between. This CDR3 comprises 15 residues. Germline CDR1 KGHSH, CDR2 LQKENI. The CDR3 bases are TGTGCCAGCTCCTACGGGACACCTACCTACAATGAGCAGTTCTTC. Encoded protein: CASSYGTPTYNEQFF.

The chain uses TRBV7-9 and TRBJ1-4; D gene ambiguous. CDR3 length: 11 residues. The ends were cut back, 5 bases at V and 14 bases at J, with 12 bases in the middle. The V gene's germline CDR1 is SEHNR and CDR2 FQNEAQ (reference sequence). CDR3 DNA: TGTGCCAGCAGCGATCTCCTAGGGCTGTTTTTT. Translating gives CASSDLLGLFF.

This chain connects TRBV21-1 to TRBJ2-1; the table's D call, TRBD1, was not checked against the DNA. TRBV21-1 is marked as a pseudogene. The CDR3 totals 15 residues. CDR3 in amino acids: CASSKDRELYNEQFF. The CDR3 nucleotides are TGTGCCAGCAGCAAAGACAGGGAACTCTACAATGAGCAGTTCTTC.

This chain uses TRBV9 with TRBJ2-5, with 8 bases identical to TRBD1. J was trimmed by 3 bases and V by 4 bases; bases with no gene match: 5. The CDR3 has 14 residues. The germline gives CDR1 SGDLS, CDR2 YYNGEE. The CDR3 loop reads CASSRTGSEETQYF. The DNA for the CDR3 is TGTGCCAGCAGCCGGACAGGGAGTGAAGAGACCCAGTACTTC. The variable domain in full, with the rest retrieved from reference TRBV9 and TRBJ2-5, is DSGVTQTPKHLITATGQRVTLRCSPRSGDLSVYWYQQSLDQGLQFLIQYYNGEERAKGNILERFSAQQFPDLHSELNLSSLELGDSALYFCASSRTGSEETQYFGPGTRLLVL.

The table lists this clone with a count of one. The genes are TRBV18 and TRBJ2-2; D is possibly TRBD2 (6 bases). Germline loops: CDR1 KGHSH, CDR2 LQKENI. Trimming pared 0 bases from V and 1 base from J, leaving 9 bases between. This CDR3 is built from 16 residues. CDR3 residues: CASSPPGTVNTGELFF. DNA for the CDR3: TGTGCCAGCTCACCACCAGGGACTGTGAACACCGGGGAGCTGTTTTTT.

The V and J genes are TRBV5-4 and TRBJ1-6, with D maybe TRBD1 (6 bases). V dropped 0 bases and J dropped 6 bases, with 10 bases sitting between them. This CDR3 contains 15 residues. In germline, CDR1 is SGHNT, CDR2 YYREEE (reference sequence). The CDR3 region is CASSLAGGPNSPLHF. The CDR3 DNA sequence: TGTGCCAGCAGCTTGGCGGGGGGGCCTAATTCACCCCTCCACTTT.

The CDR3 coding sequence is TGTGCCAGCAGTGGACAGGGGGCGAGTGAAAAACTGTTTTTT. Its translation: CASSGQGASEKLFF. V usage is TRBV6-5 and J usage is TRBJ1-4; 11 bases are shared with TRBD1. The CDR3 has 14 amino acids. V was pared by 5 bases and J by 7 bases, with 3 bases of the junction left unmatched. The germline CDR1 and CDR2 sequences are MNHEY and SVGAGI.

The rearrangement joins TRBV10-3 to TRBJ1-2; no definite D call. This CDR3 is built from 15 residues. Per the germline V gene, CDR1 is ENHRY and CDR2 is SYGVKD. The V and J ends lost 4 bases and 6 bases respectively, with 18 bases between them. This CDR3 reads CAISGPEENRHGYTF. The CDR3 nucleotides read TGTGCCATCAGTGGACCGGAGGAAAACCGCCATGGCTACACCTTC.

The rearrangement uses TRBV4-1 and TRBJ2-3; 10 bases line up with TRBD2. With V trimmed by 4 bases and J by 1 base, 5 bases remained unmatched. CDR3 length equals 16 residues. CDR1 and CDR2 (germline): MGHRA, YSYEKL. The CDR3 here is CASSLLGTSGTDTQYF. DNA for the CDR3: TGCGCCAGCAGCCTGCTTGGGACTAGCGGCACAGATACGCAGTATTTT.

This clone came up once. This chain connects TRBV4-1 to TRBJ2-5; 9 positions agree with TRBD2. The germline V gene encodes CDR1 MGHRA and CDR2 YSYEKL. With V trimmed by 3 bases and J by 2 bases, 10 bases remained unmatched. The CDR3 has 17 residues. The CDR3 sequence: CASSQFSGGPKQETQYF. In nucleotides, the CDR3 is TGCGCCAGCAGCCAGTTTAGCGGGGGACCGAAACAAGAGACCCAGTACTTC.

The chain combines TRBV5-1 with TRBJ2-4; TRBD1 or TRBD2 may be the D gene (5 bases each). The V and J ends lost 0 bases and 6 bases respectively, with 16 bases between them. Per the germline V gene, CDR1 is SGHRS and CDR2 is YFSETQ. CDR3 length equals 16 residues. The chain's CDR3 is CASSLGARDGVNIQYF. The CDR3 DNA sequence: TGCGCCAGCAGCTTGGGGGCCCGGGACGGGGTAAACATTCAGTACTTC.